The 15 T cell receptor beta chains below come from one sample, sequenced in a study of cytomegalovirus exposure and HLA in healthy donors. PCR amplification relied on 60 Vbeta primers (plus 13 Jbeta primers). The data were produced by immunoSEQ multiplex PCR, yet TCRdb's version contains in-frame clones alone and is incomplete. The sample data list about 140,000 clones. The sequencing sample was made of PBMCs. The receptors come from a male donor in good health and CMV-seronegative.

The CDR3 DNA reads TGTGCCAGCAGCCTCGGACAGAACAATGAGCAGTTCTTC. Amino acids: CASSLGQNNEQFF. This chain links TRBV7-9 with TRBJ2-1; maybe TRBD1 (6 bases). CDR3 length equals 13 residues. Trimming cost V 5 bases and J 5 bases, with 10 bases left between them. CDR1 is SEHNR, CDR2 FQNEAQ, per germline (reference sequence).

The chain combines TRBV30 with TRBJ2-1, with 10 bases that match TRBD2. Trimming removed 1 base from V and 9 bases from J; junction bases left unmatched: 6. Germline V gene lookup returns CDR1 GTSNPN and CDR2 SVGIG (reference sequence). This CDR3 region has 14 residues. As DNA, the CDR3 is TGTGCCTGGAGTGGCCTAGCGGGAGAAGGTGAGCAGTTCTTC. It codes for CAWSGLAGEGEQFF.

With regard to this clone: The identical CDR3 is also encoded by other nucleotide sequences in the sample. The gene calls are TRBV27 and TRBJ2-7, with 7 bases lining up with TRBD2. The length of the CDR3 is 14 residues. Germline V gene data show CDR1 as MNHEY and CDR2 as SMNVEV (reference sequence). The ends lost 3 bases at V and 0 bases at J; junction bases unmatched: 2. The CDR3 loop is CASSFGGSSYEQYF. DNA for the CDR3: TGTGCCAGCAGTTTTGGCGGGAGCTCCTACGAGCAGTACTTC.

The chain carries TRBV6-1 and TRBJ2-5, with 7 bases lining up with TRBD2. Trimming removed 0 bases from V and 5 bases from J; junction bases left unmatched: 6. CDR1 and CDR2 (germline): MNHNS, SASEGT. The CDR3 is 15 residues long. The CDR3 protein is CASSEARQGGETQYF. CDR3 DNA: TGTGCCAGCAGTGAAGCGAGGCAGGGAGGGGAGACCCAGTACTTC.

The gene calls are TRBV27 and TRBJ1-1; no firm D call. V dropped 0 bases and J dropped 1 base, with 6 bases sitting between them. This CDR3 has 14 residues. Germline CDR1 is MNHEY and CDR2 is SMNVEV (reference sequence). The CDR3: CASSLSPENTEAFF. CDR3 nucleotide sequence: TGTGCCAGCAGTTTATCGCCAGAGAACACTGAAGCTTTCTTT.

This rearrangement joins TRBV10-3 to TRBJ1-1; D possibly corresponds to TRBD1 (5 bases). V was trimmed by 6 bases and J by 4 bases, leaving 12 bases between them. CDR3 length: 13 amino acids. CDR1 and CDR2 from the germline V gene are ENHRY and SYGVKD. The CDR3 region is CAIRSTGITEAFF. As DNA, the CDR3 is TGTGCCATCAGGTCAACAGGTATCACTGAAGCTTTCTTT.

This chain joins TRBV7-2 and TRBJ2-7; 10 bases agree with TRBD1. This CDR3 is 14 amino acids long. Germline CDR1 reads SGHTA; CDR2 reads FQGNSA. The ends lost 5 bases at V and 7 bases at J; junction bases unmatched: 8. DNA of the CDR3: TGTGCCAGCAGCATCAGACAGGGGGCGGGAGAGCAGTACTTC. Protein product: CASSIRQGAGEQYF.

This CDR3 reads CASSPERGTDTQYF. The CDR3 bases are TGCGCCAGCAGCCCGGAGCGAGGGACAGATACGCAGTATTTT. The chain is built from TRBV4-1 and TRBJ2-3; D might be TRBD2 (5 bases). Germline V CDR1 and CDR2: MGHRA, YSYEKL. V was cut by 4 bases and J by 3 bases, with 11 bases left in between. This CDR3 spans 14 amino acids.

The V gene is TRBV18, the J gene TRBJ1-2, with D hard to call. V gave up 6 bases and J gave up 0 bases, with 14 bases separating them. CDR1 is KGHSH, CDR2 LQKENI, per germline. CDR3 length: 15 amino acids. Here the CDR3 reads CASSPGSRTNYGYTF. The CDR3, as DNA: TGTGCCAGCTCGCCCGGGAGCCGAACTAACTATGGCTACACCTTC.

The rearrangement uses TRBV27 and TRBJ1-1; D gene uncertain. CDR3 size: 13 residues. CDR1 MNHEY and CDR2 SMNVEV come from the germline V gene (reference sequence). V lost 3 bases to trimming and J lost 5 bases, with 10 bases between them. CDR3 sequence (DNA): TGTGCCAGCAGTTTTCAAGGGAGGACTGAAGCTTTCTTT. Amino acid sequence: CASSFQGRTEAFF.

The rearrangement joins TRBV30 to TRBJ2-7, with 11 bases that match TRBD2. The CDR3 consists of 15 residues. V was pared by 1 base and J by 2 bases, with 4 bases of the junction left unmatched. CDR1 is GTSNPN and CDR2 is SVGIG in the germline V gene (reference sequence). CDR3 residues: CAWSERSGRAYEQYF. CDR3 bases: TGTGCCTGGAGTGAACGTAGCGGGAGGGCCTACGAGCAGTACTTC.

The chain employs TRBV19 and TRBJ1-2, with 9 bases lining up with TRBD1. Germline V gene data show CDR1 as LNHDA and CDR2 as SQIVND (reference sequence). The CDR3 loop spans 12 amino acids. V trimming: 6 bases; J trimming: 9 bases; junction bases outside the gene matches: 5. CDR3 DNA sequence: TGTGCCAGTAGGGGGGACAGGGAAAGCTACACCTTC. It encodes CASRGDRESYTF.

The V gene is TRBV28, the J gene TRBJ1-1; tentative D call: TRBD1 (5 bases). The CDR3 totals 14 residues. Looked up from germline, CDR1 is MDHEN and CDR2 is SYDVKM. V was clipped by 6 bases and J by 3 bases, with 14 bases between them. The DNA of the CDR3 is TGTGCCAGCAGCCCCGGGGGGATAGACACTGAAGCTTTCTTT. The encoded protein is CASSPGGIDTEAFF.

The chain couples TRBV5-4 to TRBJ2-2, with 8 nucleotides matching TRBD2. CDR3 length: 17 residues. Germline V gene sequence: CDR1 SGHNT, CDR2 YYREEE (reference sequence). V lost 0 bases, J lost 6 bases, and 10 bases stayed unmatched. Here the CDR3 reads CASSLEGLGLTAGELFF. The CDR3, as DNA: TGTGCCAGCAGCTTGGAGGGACTAGGTCTTACCGCCGGGGAGCTGTTTTTT.

The rearrangement uses TRBV28 and TRBJ1-5; the D gene is possibly TRBD1 (5 bases). There are 15 residues in the CDR3. Germline CDR1 reads MDHEN; CDR2 reads SYDVKM. V lost 1 base and J 1 base, leaving 8 bases between the germline ends. CDR3 sequence (DNA): TGTGCCAGCAGTTTATCCAGGGCGAGCAATCAGCCCCAGCATTTT. Translation gives CASSLSRASNQPQHF.